This T cell receptor (beta chain) was captured by sequencing in a study of blood T cell repertoires in COVID-19. Study-wide background: Material from acute and convalescent COVID-19 was sourced from the United States, Italy and Spain. PBMCs, B-cell-depleted T cells, or T cells provided the cDNA or gDNA that made up the material.

In the original analysis: Amplification with reference gene primers provided the estimates of nucleated cell counts. Data came from immunoSEQ multiplex PCR; TCRdb stores just in-frame clones and leaves some out. V and J calls and clone size come straight from that table; D and trimming were deduced from the DNA. The sample includes 200,000 to 250,000 clones, more than 80% of them seen just once. Germline assignment: CDR1 SGDLS and CDR2 YYNGEE. The V gene end was trimmed by 2 bases and the J gene end by 3 bases; junction bases not matched to a gene: 7. This CDR3 comprises 16 residues. The rearrangement links TRBV9 to TRBJ1-2; the match to TRBD1 covers 10 bases. This clonotype originated in a man under 40 with COVID-19, enrolled during active disease. The specimen was peripheral blood. CDR3 region: CASSVISGTGDYGYTF. CDR3 nucleotide sequence: TGTGCCAGCAGCGTTATTTCAGGGACAGGGGACTATGGCTACACCTTC.